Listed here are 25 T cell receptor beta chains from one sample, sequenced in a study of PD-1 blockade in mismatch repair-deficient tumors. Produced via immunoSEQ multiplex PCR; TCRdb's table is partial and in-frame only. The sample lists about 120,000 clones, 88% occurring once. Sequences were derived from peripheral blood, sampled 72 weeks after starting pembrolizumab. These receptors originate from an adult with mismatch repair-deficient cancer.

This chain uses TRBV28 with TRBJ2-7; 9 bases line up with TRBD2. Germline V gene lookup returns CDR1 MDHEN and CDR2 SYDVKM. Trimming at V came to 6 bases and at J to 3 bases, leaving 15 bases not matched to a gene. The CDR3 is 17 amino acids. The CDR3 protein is CASRPRASGTSHYEQYF. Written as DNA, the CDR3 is TGTGCCAGCAGACCGAGGGCTAGCGGGACATCCCACTACGAGCAGTACTTC.

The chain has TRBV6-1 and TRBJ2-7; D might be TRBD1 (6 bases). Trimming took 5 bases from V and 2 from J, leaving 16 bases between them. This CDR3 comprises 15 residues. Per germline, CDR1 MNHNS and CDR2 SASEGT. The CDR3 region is CASSFWTAGTYEQYF. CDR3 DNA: TGTGCCAGCAGTTTCTGGACAGCCGGCACCTACGAGCAGTACTTC.

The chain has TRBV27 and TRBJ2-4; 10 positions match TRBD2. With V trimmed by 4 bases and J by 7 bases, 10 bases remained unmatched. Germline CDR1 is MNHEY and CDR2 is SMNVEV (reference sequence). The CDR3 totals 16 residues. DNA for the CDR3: TGTGCCAGCAGTTCATTAGGACTAGCGGAGAAGAACATTCAGTACTTC. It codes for CASSSLGLAEKNIQYF.

CDR3 sequence (DNA): TGTGCCAGCAGCCAAGGAAGGGGTGAAAAACTGTTTTTT. Translation: CASSQGRGEKLFF. This sequence joins TRBV4-2 and TRBJ1-4, with D maybe TRBD1 (5 bases). Trimming took off 1 base at V and 7 bases at J, with 7 bases between the two ends. The germline V gene has CDR1 LGHNA and CDR2 YNFKEQ. The CDR3 is made up of 13 amino acids.

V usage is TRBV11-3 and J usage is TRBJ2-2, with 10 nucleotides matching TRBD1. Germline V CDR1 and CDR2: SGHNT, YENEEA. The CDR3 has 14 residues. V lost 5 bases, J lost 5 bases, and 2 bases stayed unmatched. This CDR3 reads CASSGTGVTGELFF. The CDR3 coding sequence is TGTGCCAGCAGCGGGACAGGGGTGACCGGGGAGCTGTTTTTT.

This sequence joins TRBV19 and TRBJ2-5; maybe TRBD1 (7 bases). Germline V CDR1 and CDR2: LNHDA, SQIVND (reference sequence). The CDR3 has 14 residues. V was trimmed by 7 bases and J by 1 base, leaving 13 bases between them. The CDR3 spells CASTPQGGQETQYF. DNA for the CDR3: TGTGCCAGTACCCCCCAGGGGGGCCAAGAGACCCAGTACTTC. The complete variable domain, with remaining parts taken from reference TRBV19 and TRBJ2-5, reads DGGITQSPKYLFRKEGQNVTLSCEQNLNHDAMYWYRQDPGQGLRLIYYSQIVNDFQKGDIAEGYSVSREKKESFPLTVTSAQKNPTAFYLCASTPQGGQETQYFGPGTRLLVL.

As DNA, the CDR3 is TGCGCCAGCAGCCAAACGACAGGGATAATTGAAAAACTGTTTTTT. Its protein is CASSQTTGIIEKLFF. The chain employs TRBV4-1 and TRBJ1-4; 7 bases align to TRBD1. CDR1 and CDR2 (germline): MGHRA, YSYEKL. V shed 2 bases, J shed 7 bases, and the junction held 7 bases outside the gene matches. The CDR3 is 15 residues long.

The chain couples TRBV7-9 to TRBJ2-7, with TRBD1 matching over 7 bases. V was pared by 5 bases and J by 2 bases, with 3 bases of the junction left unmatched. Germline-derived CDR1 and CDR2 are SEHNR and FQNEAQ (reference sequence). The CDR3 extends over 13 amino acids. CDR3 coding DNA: TGTGCCAGCAGCCGACAGGGTCCCTACGAGCAGTACTTC. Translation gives CASSRQGPYEQYF.

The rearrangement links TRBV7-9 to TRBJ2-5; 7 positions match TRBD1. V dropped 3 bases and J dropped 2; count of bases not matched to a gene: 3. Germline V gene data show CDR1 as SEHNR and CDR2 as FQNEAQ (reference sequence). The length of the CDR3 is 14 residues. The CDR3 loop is CASSFRTGQETQYF. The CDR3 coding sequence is TGTGCCAGCAGCTTCAGGACAGGTCAAGAGACCCAGTACTTC.

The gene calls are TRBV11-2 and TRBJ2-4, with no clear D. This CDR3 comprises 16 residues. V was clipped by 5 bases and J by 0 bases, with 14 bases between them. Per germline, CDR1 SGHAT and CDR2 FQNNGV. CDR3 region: CASSPSPGEAKNIQYF. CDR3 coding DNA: TGTGCCAGCAGCCCGTCCCCCGGAGAAGCCAAAAACATTCAGTACTTC.

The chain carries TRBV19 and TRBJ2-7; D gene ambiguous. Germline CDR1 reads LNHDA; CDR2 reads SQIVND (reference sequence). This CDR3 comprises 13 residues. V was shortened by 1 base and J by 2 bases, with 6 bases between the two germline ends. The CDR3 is CASSIGVTYEQYF. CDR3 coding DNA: TGTGCCAGTAGTATAGGAGTCACCTACGAGCAGTACTTC.

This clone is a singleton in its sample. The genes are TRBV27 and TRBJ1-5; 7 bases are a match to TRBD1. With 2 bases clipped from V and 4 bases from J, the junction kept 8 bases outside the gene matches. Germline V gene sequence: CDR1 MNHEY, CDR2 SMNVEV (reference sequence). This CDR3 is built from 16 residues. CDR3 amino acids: CASSLKGDRANQPQHF. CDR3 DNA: TGTGCCAGCAGTTTAAAGGGTGACAGGGCGAATCAGCCCCAGCATTTT.

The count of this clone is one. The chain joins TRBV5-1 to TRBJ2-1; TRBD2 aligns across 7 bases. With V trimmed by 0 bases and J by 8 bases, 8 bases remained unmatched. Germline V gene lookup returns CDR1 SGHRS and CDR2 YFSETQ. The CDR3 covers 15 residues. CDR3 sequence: CASSLGLARSDEQFF. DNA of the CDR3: TGCGCCAGCAGCTTGGGACTAGCCCGGTCGGATGAGCAGTTCTTC.

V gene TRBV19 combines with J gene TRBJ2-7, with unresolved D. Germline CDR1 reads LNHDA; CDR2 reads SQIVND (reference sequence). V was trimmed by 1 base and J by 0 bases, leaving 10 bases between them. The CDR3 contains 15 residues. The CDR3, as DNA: TGTGCCAGTAGTATAGCCCCTTCTAGCTCCTACGAGCAGTACTTC. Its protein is CASSIAPSSSYEQYF.

The CDR3 sequence: CASSPTGGGVYEQYF. CDR3 sequence (DNA): TGTGCCAGCAGTCCCACGGGGGGTGGGGTATACGAGCAGTACTTC. The genes are TRBV27 and TRBJ2-7, with 7 positions matching TRBD2. Losses at the gene ends were 5 bases for V and 4 bases for J; bases not matched to a gene: 11. Per the germline V gene, CDR1 is MNHEY and CDR2 is SMNVEV (reference sequence). The CDR3 has 15 amino acids.

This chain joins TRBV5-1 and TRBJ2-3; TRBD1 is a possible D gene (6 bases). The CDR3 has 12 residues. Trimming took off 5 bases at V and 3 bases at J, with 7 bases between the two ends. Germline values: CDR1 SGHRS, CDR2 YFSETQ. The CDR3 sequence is CASRRGTDTQYF. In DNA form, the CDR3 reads TGCGCCAGCAGGAGGGGGACAGATACGCAGTATTTT.

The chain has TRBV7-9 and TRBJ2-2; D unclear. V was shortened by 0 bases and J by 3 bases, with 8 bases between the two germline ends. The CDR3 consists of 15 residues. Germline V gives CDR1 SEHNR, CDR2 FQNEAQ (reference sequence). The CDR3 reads CASSLAWPDTGELFF. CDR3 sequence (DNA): TGTGCCAGCAGCTTAGCGTGGCCCGACACCGGGGAGCTGTTTTTT.

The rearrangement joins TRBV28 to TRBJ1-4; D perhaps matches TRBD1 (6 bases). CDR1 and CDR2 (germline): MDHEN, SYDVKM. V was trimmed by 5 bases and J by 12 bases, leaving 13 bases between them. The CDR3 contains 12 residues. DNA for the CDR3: TGTGCCAGCAGTCCCTCGGACAGTGAACTGTTTTTT. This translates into CASSPSDSELFF. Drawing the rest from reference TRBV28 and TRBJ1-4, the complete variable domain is DVKVTQSSRYLVKRTGEKVFLECVQDMDHENMFWYRQDPGLGLRLIYFSYDVKMKEKGDIPEGYSVSREKKERFSLILESASTNQTSMYLCASSPSDSELFFGSGTQLSVL.

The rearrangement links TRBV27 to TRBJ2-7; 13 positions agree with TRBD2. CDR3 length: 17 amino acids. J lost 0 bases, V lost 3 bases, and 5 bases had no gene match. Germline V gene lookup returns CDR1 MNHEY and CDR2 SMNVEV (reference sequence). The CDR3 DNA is TGTGCCAGCAGTTTCCGGACTAGCGGGAGATTCTCCTACGAGCAGTACTTC. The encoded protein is CASSFRTSGRFSYEQYF.

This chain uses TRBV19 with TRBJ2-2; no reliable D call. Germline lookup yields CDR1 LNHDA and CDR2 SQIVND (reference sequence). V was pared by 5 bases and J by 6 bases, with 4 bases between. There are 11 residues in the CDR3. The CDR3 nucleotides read TGTGCCAGTAGTGGGGCCGGGGAGCTGTTTTTT. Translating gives CASSGAGELFF.

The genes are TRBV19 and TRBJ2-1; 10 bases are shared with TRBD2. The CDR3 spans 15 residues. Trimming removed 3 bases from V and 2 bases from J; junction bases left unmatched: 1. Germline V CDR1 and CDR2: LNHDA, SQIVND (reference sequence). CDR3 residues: CASSITSGTYNEQFF. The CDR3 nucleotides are TGTGCCAGTAGTATCACTAGCGGGACCTACAATGAGCAGTTCTTC.

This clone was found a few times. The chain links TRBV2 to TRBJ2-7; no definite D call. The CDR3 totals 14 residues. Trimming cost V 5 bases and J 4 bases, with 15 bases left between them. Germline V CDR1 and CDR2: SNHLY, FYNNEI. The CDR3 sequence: CASSSFDLTYEQYF. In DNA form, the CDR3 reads TGTGCCAGCAGTTCCTTCGACCTAACGTACGAGCAGTACTTC.

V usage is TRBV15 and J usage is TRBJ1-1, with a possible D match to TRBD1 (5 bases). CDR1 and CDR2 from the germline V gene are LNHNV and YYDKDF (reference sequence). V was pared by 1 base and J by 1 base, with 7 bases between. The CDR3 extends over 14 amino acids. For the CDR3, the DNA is TGTGCCACCAGCAGAGTTACAGGGAACACTGAAGCTTTCTTT. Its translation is CATSRVTGNTEAFF.

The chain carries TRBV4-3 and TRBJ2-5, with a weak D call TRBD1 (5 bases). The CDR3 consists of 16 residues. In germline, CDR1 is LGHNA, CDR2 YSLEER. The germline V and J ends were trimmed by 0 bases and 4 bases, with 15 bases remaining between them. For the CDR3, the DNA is TGCGCCAGCAGCCAAGATGCGTTCAGGGTAGGAGAGACCCAGTACTTC. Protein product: CASSQDAFRVGETQYF.

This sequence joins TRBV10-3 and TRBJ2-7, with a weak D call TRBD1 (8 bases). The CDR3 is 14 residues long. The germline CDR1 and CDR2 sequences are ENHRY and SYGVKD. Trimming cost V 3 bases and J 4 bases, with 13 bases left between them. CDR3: CAISDTGGGYEQYF. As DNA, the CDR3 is TGTGCCATCAGTGATACAGGGGGGGGATACGAGCAGTACTTC.